This TCR beta chain came from a study of human T cells and chemical hapten exposure listed by TCRdb under 2021. Context from the whole study: For sensitization, 2% DPC in acetone was applied to a roughly 2 cm by roughly 2 cm area of upper inner arm skin. Throughout the study period of roughly 24 weeks, patients also received therapeutic DPC doses to the scalp every week. Patch testing was done on the upper back using Finn chambers containing 0.01% DPC, and results were scored after 6 days according to International Contact Dermatitis Research Group standards. The mostly female patient cohort included alopecia areata with under or over 50% scalp involvement, alopecia totalis and alopecia universalis. Libraries were pooled for sequencing, and variation in per-sample TCR yields was attributed mainly to small differences in library volumes within the pool. The study tracked peripheral blood TCR repertoire changes in vivo during primary and secondary sensitization to the hapten diphenylcyclopropenone (DPC) in alopecia patients. Blood samples were taken from patients before sensitization (week 0) and then at 2, 6 and about 24 weeks after DPC sensitization. Some 29 alopecia patients gave blood for TCR sequencing at one to four time points (pre-sensitization, 2, 6 and 24 weeks). General findings and caveats noted by the study authors: Patch test score correlated positively with the number of PT1 expanded TCRs, reaching significance at thresholds 8, 16 and 32 but not at 4. DPC sensitization did not change the number of TCRs with a frequency above 1 in 1000, and there was no evidence of changes in global repertoire structure. Compared with pre-sensitization or healthy control sets, expanded TCRs formed significantly more large CDR3 similarity clusters, which is consistent with antigen-driven responses. Alopecia, a presumed autoimmune disease, was present in all patients, so the immune response of the patients might differ from that of healthy individuals. After repeated subsampling, the strength of the expansion versus patch-test correlation and the threshold at which it became significant changed.

There are many counts of this clonotype. Its antigen is currently not known. The input lacks base qualities; no much larger clone sits a single base away. The label giving this sample's time point can be read as: pre-sensitization, week 0. The sample's treatment or condition label is to be understood as: therapeutic diphenylcyclopropenone sensitization with weekly scalp DPC. Blood at each patch-test visit was drawn before the patch test was applied. Patients were eligible if aged 18 to 70, diagnosed with alopecia and judged suitable for DPC therapy, and pregnant patients were excluded. Total RNA was extracted from unfractionated whole blood that had been collected in Tempus Blood RNA tubes. Libraries were made using RACE. Sequencing instrument: NextSeq 500. During library preparation, unique molecular identifiers were attached to individual cDNA molecules so that TCRs could be counted quantitatively and reproducibly. For every blood RNA sample, sequencing covered both the TCR alpha and TCR beta chains. Per the original workflow: A median of roughly 98,000 TCRs per sample was observed, with a range of roughly 23,224 to 750,000. V, J and CDR3 annotation of the TCR reads was performed with the Decombinator software suite. To make PS versus PT1 abundance plots, every sample was subsampled to the same number of TCRs (28,000). TCRs were defined as expanded if absent before sensitization and observed at least eight times at the 2-week time point. TCRdb handled the public reads itself, with Q25 trimming in fastp and clone calling in MiXCR, and kept productive beta chains. Rows merge per CDR3 protein into single entries with the most common DNA and genes. TCRdb's processing, not the authors' own work, is the source of the V and J calls. Here the sample has roughly 51,000 distinct CDR3 sequences; over 9% occur a single time. The biggest ten clones account for about 8.9% of the sample.

This specimen was whole blood, taken in connection with sensitization to the hapten diphenylcyclopropenone (DPC). This TCR was sampled from a man aged 35 to 55 with alopecia areata. Some clones in this sample may be carry-over from other donors' samples.

The CDR3 protein sequence reads: CAISESARTSGPNSYNEQFF. The nucleotide sequence is given as TGTGCCATCAGTGAGTCGGCTCGGACTAGCGGGCCAAACTCCTACAATGAGCAGTTCTTC. The V and J genes are TRBV10-3 and TRBJ2-1; TRBD2 lines up with 11 middle nucleotides. Trimmed from V: 0 bases; trimmed from J: 0 bases; junction bases lacking a gene match: 10. CDR1 and CDR2, looked up from the germline V gene, are ENHRY and SYGVKD. The cysteine opens and the phenylalanine closes a CDR3 of 20 amino acids. Solely the CDR3 DNA is kept, with 60 bases framed from the first base.